A single sample is the source of the 19 T cell receptor beta chains below, sequenced in a study of T-cell memory formation after mild COVID-19. TCRdb recomputed calls from the 5' RACE reads with MiXCR, one row per CDR3 protein. Seen here are roughly 600,000 distinct CDR3 sequences, about 20% observed once, and the top ten hold more than 10%. What was sequenced was PBMCs or a T cell subset sorted from them (not recorded which). Receptors originate from an adult woman who had mild COVID-19 (a few samples of this study predate the infection). Cell type and time point are not known.

The sample holds a few counts of this clonotype. The V gene is TRBV5-1, the J gene TRBJ2-7; the D gene is possibly TRBD2 (6 bases). Germline lookup yields CDR1 SGHRS and CDR2 YFSETQ. This CDR3 region has 17 residues. V was trimmed by 4 bases and J by 4 bases, leaving 24 bases between them. CDR3 residues: CASSPLLSGGVDYEQYF. Here the CDR3 DNA reads TGCGCCAGCAGCCCCCTCTTGTCCGGGGGTGTGGATTACGAGCAGTACTTC.

The V call is TRBV5-1, the J call TRBJ1-1, with D perhaps TRBD1 (5 bases). V lost 0 bases and J 7 bases, leaving 10 bases between the germline ends. This CDR3 contains 13 residues. Per the germline V gene, CDR1 is SGHRS and CDR2 is YFSETQ. The CDR3 region has the DNA TGCGCCAGCAGCTTGGCTGGGGCCGTTGAAGCTTTCTTT. Its protein product is CASSLAGAVEAFF.

This chain connects TRBV19 to TRBJ2-7; a possible D gene is TRBD1 (6 bases). The V gene's germline CDR1 is LNHDA and CDR2 SQIVND (reference sequence). The CDR3 runs to 16 residues. Trimming left V 3 bases short and J 2 bases short, with 17 bases between. The CDR3 loop reads CASSIHGQGTTYEQYF. DNA for the CDR3: TGTGCCAGTAGTATCCACGGTCAGGGGACAACCTACGAGCAGTACTTC.

The table lists this clonotype with a few counts. The gene calls are TRBV10-3 and TRBJ2-1, with D perhaps matching TRBD2 (6 bases). The CDR3 has 16 amino acids. The V end was cut by 2 bases, the J end by 3 bases, with 14 bases between. Germline CDR1 is ENHRY and CDR2 is SYGVKD. CDR3 in DNA: TGTGCCATCAGTGAGCCTCTTAGCGGCGACTACAATGAGCAGTTCTTC. Encoded protein: CAISEPLSGDYNEQFF.

The J gene is TRBJ2-3, the V gene TRBV15; 7 positions match TRBD2. CDR1 and CDR2 from the germline V gene are LNHNV and YYDKDF (reference sequence). The CDR3 extends over 14 amino acids. V was clipped by 1 base and J by 8 bases; unmatched bases: 6. DNA for the CDR3: TGTGCCACCAGCAGAGCATCTAGCGGCGCTACGCAGTATTTT. It yields the protein CATSRASSGATQYF.

The CDR3 here is CSVVEGTVLSGNTIYF. The CDR3 DNA sequence: TGCAGCGTTGTCGAGGGGACCGTTCTTTCAGGAAACACCATATATTTT. The chain uses TRBV29-1 and TRBJ1-3, with D possibly matching TRBD1 (5 bases). V shed 4 bases and J shed 4 bases, with 20 bases lying between them. Germline loops: CDR1 SQVTM, CDR2 ANQGSEA. The length of the CDR3 is 16 residues.

The chain couples TRBV19 to TRBJ1-2; D remains ambiguous. The CDR3 extends over 13 amino acids. The V gene's germline CDR1 is LNHDA and CDR2 SQIVND (reference sequence). V lost 0 bases and J 4 bases, leaving 6 bases between the germline ends. CDR3 bases: TGTGCCAGTAGTATAGATCGGCGCTATGGCTACACCTTC. Amino acid sequence: CASSIDRRYGYTF.

The gene calls are TRBV24-1 and TRBJ2-3; 12 bases align to TRBD2. The germline V gene encodes CDR1 KGHDR and CDR2 SFDVKD. V gave up 3 bases and J gave up 3 bases; unmatched junction bases: 6. The CDR3 consists of 17 residues. The CDR3 sequence is CATSDPRLAGATDTQYF. CDR3 nucleotide sequence: TGTGCCACCAGTGATCCAAGACTAGCGGGAGCGACAGATACGCAGTATTTT.

This clonotype was counted only a few times. The chain carries TRBV19 and TRBJ2-1, with 8 bases fitting TRBD1. There are 13 residues in the CDR3. Unmatched junction bases numbered 8, after V lost 7 bases and J lost 9 bases. Germline V CDR1 and CDR2: LNHDA, SQIVND (reference sequence). CDR3: CASKRTGLAEQFF. The CDR3 DNA follows: TGTGCCAGTAAAAGGACAGGGCTGGCTGAGCAGTTCTTC.

This clonotype was seen only a few times. CDR3 residues: CASSTNTLRDMTYEQYF. CDR3 DNA: TGTGCCAGCAGCACAAATACGCTCCGGGACATGACCTACGAGCAGTACTTC. This chain links TRBV7-2 with TRBJ2-7; the D gene is possibly TRBD1 (6 bases). CDR1 is SGHTA, CDR2 FQGNSA, per germline. V was cut by 5 bases and J by 2 bases, with 22 bases left in between. The CDR3 contains 17 residues.

This clonotype was observed at least ten times. This sequence joins TRBV5-1 and TRBJ2-1; 7 nucleotides align to TRBD2. The ends lost 4 bases at V and 8 bases at J; junction bases unmatched: 0. The CDR3 runs 11 residues. Germline values: CDR1 SGHRS, CDR2 YFSETQ. CDR3 region: CASSRGDEQFF. For the CDR3, the DNA is TGCGCCAGCAGCCGGGGGGATGAGCAGTTCTTC. Full variable domain (rest looked up from reference TRBV5-1 and TRBJ2-1): KAGVTQTPRYLIKTRGQQVTLSCSPISGHRSVSWYQQTPGQGLQFLFEYFSETQRNKGNFPGRFSGRQFSNSRSEMNVSTLELGDSALYLCASSRGDEQFFGPGTRLTVL.

The genes are TRBV4-1 and TRBJ1-2; no clear D. The germline V gene encodes CDR1 MGHRA and CDR2 YSYEKL. The CDR3 is 16 residues long. V was trimmed by 2 bases and J by 0 bases, leaving 13 bases between them. The CDR3 DNA follows: TGCGCCAGCAGCCAACAGGTTCGGATGGCTAACTATGGCTACACCTTC. Translation gives CASSQQVRMANYGYTF.

The chain links TRBV5-6 to TRBJ1-2; D unresolved. Between the trimmed V and J ends, which lost 0 bases and 2 bases, there was a span of 11 bases. The V gene's germline CDR1 is SGHDT and CDR2 YYEEEE. The CDR3 length is 15 residues. The CDR3 DNA reads as TGTGCCAGCAGCTTGGGTGGAGCTAAAAACTATGGCTACACCTTC. Its translation is CASSLGGAKNYGYTF.

This clonotype has more than one count but fewer than ten. The chain employs TRBV12-3 or TRBV12-4 and TRBJ2-1, with 14 bases that match TRBD2. Trimming took 6 bases from V and 8 from J; bases not matched to a gene: 3. The CDR3 contains 14 residues. DNA of the CDR3: TGTGCCAGCAGGGGACTAGCGGGAGCTGATGAGCAGTTCTTC. Translation gives CASRGLAGADEQFF.

This clonotype was detected only a few times. This rearrangement joins TRBV7-3 to TRBJ2-7, with TRBD2 identical over 7 bases. Germline V gene lookup returns CDR1 SGHTA and CDR2 FQGTGA. The CDR3 runs 15 residues. The V and J ends lost 2 bases and 4 bases, in that order; junction bases with no gene match: 8. CDR3 sequence (DNA): TGTGCCAGCAGCTTATATCCGGGGGGAGGGTACGAGCAGTACTTC. Translated: CASSLYPGGGYEQYF.

This clonotype has more than one count but fewer than ten. V usage is TRBV4-2 and J usage is TRBJ2-1, with D tentatively TRBD2 (6 bases). Germline CDR1 LGHNA, CDR2 YNFKEQ. Deletions cut 0 bases from V and 4 bases from J, with 13 bases between. The CDR3 is 16 residues long. The CDR3 coding sequence is TGTGCCAGCAGCCAAGATGAAGCGGGCGCTTACAATGAGCAGTTCTTC. Encoded protein: CASSQDEAGAYNEQFF.

This clonotype has a handful of counts. DNA for the CDR3: TGTGCCAGCCGTTTCTCTGGGACGCGTAATTCACCCCTCCACTTT. It codes for CASRFSGTRNSPLHF. The chain combines TRBV5-4 with TRBJ1-6; tentative D call: TRBD1 (5 bases). Between the trimmed V and J ends, which lost 7 bases and 6 bases, there was a span of 17 bases. The CDR3 runs 15 residues. Germline values: CDR1 SGHNT, CDR2 YYREEE (reference sequence).

The rearrangement uses TRBV5-1 and TRBJ2-1; D is ambiguous. Germline CDR1 reads SGHRS; CDR2 reads YFSETQ. This CDR3 contains 14 residues. V dropped 4 bases and J dropped 4 bases, with 12 bases sitting between them. The DNA of the CDR3 is TGCGCCAGCAGCCCCCCCCCGGCGTACAATGAGCAGTTCTTC. As protein: CASSPPPAYNEQFF.

The chain recombines TRBV10-3 with TRBJ1-1; TRBD1 might be the D (6 bases). The CDR3 is 15 residues long. CDR1 is ENHRY, CDR2 SYGVKD, per germline. Trimming cost V 4 bases and J 1 base, with 13 bases left between them. The CDR3 DNA reads as TGTGCCATCAGTGGTGGTCCACAGGGGAACACTGAAGCTTTCTTT. Translated, it gives CAISGGPQGNTEAFF.